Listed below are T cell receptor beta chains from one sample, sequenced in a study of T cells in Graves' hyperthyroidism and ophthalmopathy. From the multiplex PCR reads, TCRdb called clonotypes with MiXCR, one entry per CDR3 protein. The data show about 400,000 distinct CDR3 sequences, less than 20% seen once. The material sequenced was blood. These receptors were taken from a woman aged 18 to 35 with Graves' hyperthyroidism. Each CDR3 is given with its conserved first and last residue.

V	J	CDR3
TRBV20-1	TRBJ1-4	CSARVRGATEKLFF
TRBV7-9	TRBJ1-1	CASSLAPGGRDTEAFF
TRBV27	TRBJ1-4	CASSLSIDAAREKLFF
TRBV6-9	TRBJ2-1	CASSYFSGQGLDEQFF
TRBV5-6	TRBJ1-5	CASSRSRDRVNQPQHF
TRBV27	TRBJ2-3	CASSFVIAGRDTQYF
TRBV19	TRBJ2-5	CASSMAGLQETQYF
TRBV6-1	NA	CASSGSASSRYLHNEQYF
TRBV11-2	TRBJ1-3	CASSLGNSGNTIYF
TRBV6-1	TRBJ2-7	CASSGTAPKIYEQYF
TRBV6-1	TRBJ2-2	CASSRTSGRYGELFF
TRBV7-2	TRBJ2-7	CASSLDFGGSYEQYF
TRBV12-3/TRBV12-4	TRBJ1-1	CASSLLTGGNTEAFF
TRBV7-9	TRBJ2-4	CASSRGTGSSINIQYF
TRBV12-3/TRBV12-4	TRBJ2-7	CASRLNPGTGPGLLPTYEQYF
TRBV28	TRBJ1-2	CASSGDGVNYGYTF
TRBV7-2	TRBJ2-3	CASSLMFAGGLDTQYF
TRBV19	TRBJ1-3	CATREGSSGNTIYF
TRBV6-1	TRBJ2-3	CASSITGGTDTQYF
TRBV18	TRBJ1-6	CASSPGQGRSSPLHF
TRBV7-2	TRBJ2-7	CASSFGVPTGLAPYEQYF
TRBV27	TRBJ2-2	CASSLGGHPTGELFF
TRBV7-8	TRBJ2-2	CASSLGTGAGVSGELFF
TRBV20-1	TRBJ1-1	CSAPDRAVSEAFF
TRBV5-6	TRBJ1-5	CASSLMTGYQPQHF
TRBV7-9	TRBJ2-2	CASSFTSGGNTGELFF
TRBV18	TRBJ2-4	CASSPSRGLAKNIQYF
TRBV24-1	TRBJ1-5	CATSLGTGSYNQPQHF
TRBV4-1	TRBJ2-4	CASSQDYPNWGDIQYF
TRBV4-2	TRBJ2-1	CASSQDGSGGFDEQFF
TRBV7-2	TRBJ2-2	CASSQGLAAGELFF
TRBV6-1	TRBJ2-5	CASSQTSGGAVAETQYF
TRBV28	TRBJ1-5	CASSLFPTGTVIGFGNQPQHF
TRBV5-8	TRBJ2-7	CASSGTGSFYEQYF
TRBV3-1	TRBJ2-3	CASSPAAGGSTDTQYF
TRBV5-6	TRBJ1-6	CASSSRQGYSPLHF
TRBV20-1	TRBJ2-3	CSASETGVADTQYF
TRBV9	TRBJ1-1	CASSPGAGGFLGTEAFF
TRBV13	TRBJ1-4	CASSRRQLGNEKSRNEKLFF
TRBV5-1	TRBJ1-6	CASSLEGTRSPLHF
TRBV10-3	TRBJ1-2	CAISVGQLEYGYTF
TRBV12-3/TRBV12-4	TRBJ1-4	CASSLSGAANEKLFF
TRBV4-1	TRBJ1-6	CASSQDQGTGSPLHF